Given below is one T cell receptor (beta chain) in context. Some clones are missing from TCRdb's copy, which holds only in-frame ones; the method was immunoSEQ multiplex PCR. This sample has over 1.4 million clones, with approximately 96% found just once. The germline CDR1 and CDR2 sequences are MRHNA and SNTAGT. The CDR3 is made up of 16 amino acids. The V segment lost 4 bases and the J segment 2 bases; nucleotides outside the gene matches: 6. This entry is derived from a study of shared clonotypes between healthy human individuals. J is TRBJ2-3 and V is TRBV6-4; 10 bases are shared with TRBD2. What was sequenced was naive CD4+ T cells sorted from blood. Subset: CD45RA+ positively selected. The clonotype was recovered from a man younger than 40 in good health. The CDR3 DNA sequence: TGTGCCAGCAGTGTAGGAGCGGGAGGGCTCACAGATACGCAGTATTTT. It encodes CASSVGAGGLTDTQYF.